This T cell receptor beta chain came from a study of blood T cells in healthy people across ages. A second roughly 6 to 11 cycle PCR used barcoded and J-beta primers. TCRdb processed the 5' RACE reads anew with MiXCR; each CDR3 protein has one entry. Among around 800,000 distinct CDR3 sequences listed, 60% to 80% were seen once. Trimming at V came to 5 bases and at J to 7 bases, leaving 4 bases not matched to a gene. CDR1 LNHNV and CDR2 YYDKDF come from the germline V gene (reference sequence). This CDR3 region has 14 residues. What was sequenced was blood. The chain has TRBV15 and TRBJ1-6; TRBD1 aligns across 8 bases. The receptor was derived from a man aged 25 to 40 in good health. CDR3 loop: CATSRDRFNSPLHF. Here the CDR3 DNA reads TGTGCCACCAGCCGGGACAGGTTCAATTCACCCCTCCACTTT.